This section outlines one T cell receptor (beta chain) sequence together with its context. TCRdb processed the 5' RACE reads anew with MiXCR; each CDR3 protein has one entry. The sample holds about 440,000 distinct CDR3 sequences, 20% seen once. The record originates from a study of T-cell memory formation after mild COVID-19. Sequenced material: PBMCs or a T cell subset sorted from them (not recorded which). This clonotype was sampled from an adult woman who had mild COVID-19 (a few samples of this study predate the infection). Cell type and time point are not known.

The CDR3 region has the DNA TGTGCCAGCAGCTCCCGGGCACAGCCCCAGCATTTT. Translation: CASSSRAQPQHF. V and J are TRBV5-6 and TRBJ1-5; D is ambiguous. CDR3 length: 12 residues. Looked up from germline, CDR1 is SGHDT and CDR2 is YYEEEE. Trimming took off 3 bases at V and 7 bases at J, with 8 bases between the two ends. Together with reference TRBV5-6 and TRBJ1-5, the CDR3 gives the full variable domain: DAGVTQSPTHLIKTRGQQVTLRCSPKSGHDTVSWYQQALGQGPQFIFQYYEEEERQRGNFPDRFSGHQFPNYSSELNVNALLLGDSALYLCASSSRAQPQHFGDGTRLSIL.